Listed here is a single T cell receptor beta chain. The sample holds one count of this clonotype. Its recognized antigen is unknown. No base quality values were provided; no much bigger clone lies one nucleotide off. One read is thin evidence. The CDR3 contains 14 residues, cysteine and phenylalanine counted. Solely the CDR3 DNA is kept, with 42 bases framed from the first base. Trimming accounts for 8 bases at V and 5 bases at J, while the number of junction bases matched to no gene is 8. The germline V gene supplies CDR1 MGHDK and CDR2 SYGVNS. The TCR beta CDR3 regions were amplified from RNA transcripts. For the first round of RT-PCR on the TCR CDR3, the HTBI primer set was used together with the Qiagen OneStep RT-PCR kit. A second multiplex PCR round built the libraries, followed by size selection and purification. Sequencing of the libraries was done on an Illumina HiSeq2000 using paired-end 100 bp reads. The authors' pipeline ran thus. SOAPnuke was used to process the raw data, throwing out any read that contained adapters or uncalled bases, had a mean Phred below 15, or lacked an exact constant-primer or identifier match. High-quality paired reads were merged using COPE v1.2.5, and each unique nucleotide sequence was defined as a clonotype. MiTCR v1.1 was used to align clonotypes to the IMGT TRBV, TRBD and TRBJ reference segments. Analysis was restricted to V-J combinations with a frequency above 0.0001, which covered roughly 99% of repertoires. The TCS score was defined as the ratio of F50 (clonal expansion) to E x V (chaos), calculated using BLOSUM62-based TCRdist between CDR3 peptides within each V-J. Welch's t-statistics and random forest reduced fewer than 600 V-J features to roughly 13, which were used in a naive Bayes classifier (R e1071). Thyroid-blood repertoire similarity was quantified with the Morisita-Horn index. Starting from the raw public reads, TCRdb applied fastp trimming at Q25, assembled clones with MiXCR and retained in-frame beta chains. Merged by CDR3 protein, the rows form single entries marked with the most common genes and DNA. The V and J calls were determined by TCRdb, not by the authors. The sample data list approximately 24,000 distinct CDR3 sequences, and around 47% of these were observed just once. About 26% of the sample goes to the ten largest clones.

This sample is part of a study of T cells in Graves' hyperthyroidism and ophthalmopathy (dated by TCRdb to between 2017 and 2020). About the investigation overall: Peripheral blood samples were taken at initial diagnosis, before any treatment was given. An independent validation cohort of under 20 hyperthyroidism patients and approximately 17 patients who later progressed to ophthalmopathy tested prospective prediction of ophthalmopathy. The paper reports TCR Vbeta CDR3 sequencing of about 140 peripheral blood samples: approximately 43 ophthalmopathy, 70 to 85 hyperthyroidism and around 17 progressor patients. Thyroid tissue and blood T-cell repertoires from several Graves' hyperthyroidism patients were also compared in the study. Following sampling, methimazole starting at 30 mg daily was given to hyperthyroidism patients, and high-dose intravenous methylprednisolone was given to ophthalmopathy patients. The 100 or so discovery patients were divided at random into training and test sets in a 7:3 ratio. To identify TCR V-J signatures that set the groups apart, the researchers used a discovery cohort of 100 patients, made up of 40 to 45 with Graves' ophthalmopathy and approximately 57 with stable Graves' hyperthyroidism.

The hyperthyroidism patients were between 18 and 65 years old and newly diagnosed, with a disease duration of less than 2 months. Any patient with an uncontrolled infection, another autoimmune disease, pregnancy or lactation was excluded. Clinical symptoms, serum thyroxine and TRAb, thyroid ultrasound, and orbital computed tomography formed the basis for the diagnoses. Blood from progressor patients was collected at the time of first diagnosis with hyperthyroidism, before any ophthalmopathy symptoms had appeared. PBMCs were separated from under 11 ml of fresh peripheral blood using Ficoll-Paque density gradient centrifugation. Patients classed as progressors first received a Graves' hyperthyroidism diagnosis and then went on to develop ophthalmopathy during follow-up. Total RNA was extracted using Trizol reagent, and RNA quality was assessed on an Agilent 2100 Bioanalyzer. Points the paper makes about the study in general: A 13 V-J signature model separated ophthalmopathy from stable hyperthyroidism, with 87.88% sensitivity and 81.08% specificity in cross-validation and 80%/75% in testing. Most expanded thyroid clonotypes (frequency above 0.001) were also detected in blood, a finding suggesting that blood repertoires may reflect thyroid immune responses. In validation, the model predicted progression to ophthalmopathy with around 71% sensitivity and 72% to 85% specificity, a median of about six months before onset. No statistical method was used to fix the sample size in advance, and group allocation was not hidden from the investigators.

This clonotype originated in a woman in her thirties or forties with Graves' hyperthyroidism that later progressed to Graves' ophthalmopathy. The chain was built from TRBV25-1 and TRBJ2-1, and 8 bases in between align with TRBD1. What was sequenced was blood. The DNA reads as follows: TGTGCCAGCTCACCGGACAGGGTCAACAATGAGCAGTTCTTC. Translated, it gives CASSPDRVNNEQFF.